The T cell receptor (beta chain) under discussion was sequenced for a study of post-analysis software for immune sequencing data. General study findings and limits: Patients showed TRBV5-6, TRBV5-1 and TRBV20-1 among a handful of TRBV segments more frequent than in controls. The normalized Chao1 diversity of multiple sclerosis patients was significantly lower than that of controls.

About this clonotype: Its specificity is not known.

TCR beta libraries were prepared from cDNA with unique molecular identifiers. Between about 1 and 11 million T cells gave rise to some 470,000 cDNA molecules. MiXCR was run by TCRdb on the PCR reads, yielding one entry per CDR3 protein. The table has roughly 870,000 distinct CDR3 sequences, roughly 58% seen once. Germline CDR1 is DFQATT and CDR2 is SNEGSKA (reference sequence). The J segment lost 5 bases and the V segment lost 5 bases, leaving 3 bases of the junction unmatched. This CDR3 is 14 amino acids long. This TCR was sampled from a girl between 5 and 17 years old with multiple sclerosis. The material sequenced was blood. The chain is built from TRBV20-1 and TRBJ1-6; 10 bases align to TRBD1. CDR3 DNA sequence: TGCAGTGCTCGACAGGGGGCCCATAATTCACCCCTCCACTTT. The encoded protein is CSARQGAHNSPLHF.